What follows are 27 T cell receptor beta chains derived from one specimen sequenced in a study of blood T cell repertoires in COVID-19. Clones were sequenced by immunoSEQ multiplex PCR, and TCRdb holds only the in-frame ones, with some missing. In the table there are under 300,000 clones, roughly 86% of which are singletons. The sequenced sample was peripheral blood. Receptors originate from a woman in her sixties or seventies with active or convalescent COVID-19.

This chain uses TRBV19 with TRBJ1-2; 9 bases align to TRBD1. Germline V CDR1 and CDR2: LNHDA, SQIVND (reference sequence). CDR3 length: 14 residues. Trimming at V came to 7 bases and at J to 2 bases, leaving 5 bases not matched to a gene. CDR3 sequence (DNA): TGTGCCAGTACCCAACAGGGGGCAAACTATGGCTACACCTTC. This sequence encodes CASTQQGANYGYTF.

The rearrangement uses TRBV7-6 and TRBJ2-6; 8 bases fit TRBD2. CDR3 length: 15 amino acids. Germline CDR1 is SGHVS and CDR2 is FNYEAQ. The CDR3 here is CAVKRGISGANVLTF. CDR3 bases: TGTGCTGTGAAGCGGGGGATCTCTGGGGCCAACGTCCTGACTTTC.

This clone has more than one count but fewer than ten. The V call is TRBV7-2, the J call TRBJ1-5; tentatively, D is TRBD1 (5 bases). CDR3 length equals 16 residues. V was pared by 2 bases and J by 2 bases, with 13 bases between. Per the germline V gene, CDR1 is SGHTA and CDR2 is FQGNSA. CDR3 sequence reads: CASSLNFGRGNQPQHF. The CDR3 DNA sequence: TGTGCCAGCAGCTTAAATTTCGGCAGGGGCAATCAGCCCCAGCATTTT.

The chain recombines TRBV6-6 with TRBJ2-6; D is uncertain. CDR3 length: 17 amino acids. The V gene's germline CDR1 is MNHNY and CDR2 SVGAGI (reference sequence). The V gene lost 5 bases and the J gene lost 0 bases, with 14 bases spanning the gap. The CDR3 DNA reads as TGTGCCAGCAGTCCAAGAATCCATAGCTCTGGGGCCAACGTCCTGACTTTC. This encodes CASSPRIHSSGANVLTF.

Here the CDR3 DNA reads TGTGCCAGCAGCCAGGGACAGAACACTGAAGCTTTCTTT. It yields the protein CASSQGQNTEAFF. V gene TRBV5-4 combines with J gene TRBJ1-1; TRBD1 might be the D (6 bases). In germline, CDR1 is SGHNT, CDR2 YYREEE (reference sequence). This CDR3 region has 13 residues. With 4 bases removed from V and 1 base from J, the gap between germline ends came to 8 bases.

The chain recombines TRBV18 with TRBJ2-7; D is unresolved. Germline CDR1 and CDR2: KGHSH and LQKENI. V lost 6 bases and J lost 4, with 13 bases in between. This CDR3 is built from 13 residues. For the CDR3, the DNA is TGTGCCAGCTCCCCCCAAGTCCAGTACGAGCAGTACTTC. This gives the protein CASSPQVQYEQYF.

The chain joins TRBV24-1 to TRBJ1-2; a weak D match, TRBD1 (5 bases). Trimming took off 4 bases at V and 8 bases at J, with 10 bases between the two ends. The CDR3 covers 12 residues. CDR1 KGHDR and CDR2 SFDVKD come from the germline V gene. The CDR3 loop is CATSEQGIGYTF. CDR3 bases: TGTGCCACCAGTGAGCAGGGAATAGGCTACACCTTC.

Regarding this clone: The same CDR3 also results from other DNA sequences found in this sample. The rearrangement links TRBV29-1 to TRBJ2-2; possible D gene TRBD1, 5 bases. CDR1 and CDR2 (germline): SQVTM, ANQGSEA. The CDR3 runs 13 residues. Trimming cost V 4 bases and J 2 bases, with 8 bases left between them. The CDR3 nucleotides are TGCAGCGTTGGGCAGGGAAACACCGGGGAGCTGTTTTTT. Residues: CSVGQGNTGELFF.

J is TRBJ2-5 and V is TRBV7-2; 8 bases line up with TRBD1. The germline V gene has CDR1 SGHTA and CDR2 FQGNSA. V dropped 5 bases and J dropped 4; count of bases not matched to a gene: 6. There are 14 residues in the CDR3. CDR3 sequence (DNA): TGTGCCAGCAGCCGGACAGGGCGAATAGAGACCCAGTACTTC. Protein sequence: CASSRTGRIETQYF.

V is TRBV27 and J is TRBJ2-5, with D hard to call. The length of the CDR3 is 13 residues. Trimming shortened V by 2 bases and J by 3 bases, and 7 bases separated the two germline ends. Per the germline V gene, CDR1 is MNHEY and CDR2 is SMNVEV (reference sequence). The CDR3 DNA sequence: TGTGCCAGCAGTTTAAGCCTAGAAGAGACCCAGTACTTC. This translates into CASSLSLEETQYF.

This chain connects TRBV29-1 to TRBJ1-4, with 8 bases lining up with TRBD1. This CDR3 is built from 12 residues. The trim removed 7 bases at V and 10 bases at J, leaving 8 bases unmatched. The germline CDR1 and CDR2 sequences are SQVTM and ANQGSEA. The CDR3 sequence is CSALTGVGKLFF. CDR3 nucleotide sequence: TGCAGCGCCTTGACAGGGGTGGGAAAACTGTTTTTT.

The chain uses TRBV12-3 or TRBV12-4 and TRBJ1-1, with TRBD1 matching 7 bases. Trimming cost V 5 bases and J 5 bases; bases outside gene matches: 5. The CDR3 totals 13 residues. This CDR3 is CASSRTGWTEAFF. CDR3 DNA: TGTGCCAGCAGTCGGACAGGCTGGACTGAAGCTTTCTTT.

On this clone itself: At one end the junction does not follow the germline gene, possibly because of a read error. The V gene is TRBV2, the J gene TRBJ1-2; 9 positions match TRBD1. Germline CDR1 reads SNHLY; CDR2 reads FYNNEI. CDR3 size: 14 residues. CDR3 DNA sequence: TGTGCCAGCAGAGAAGACAGGGGGGGCTATGGCTACACCTTC. Its protein product is CASREDRGGYGYTF.

The J gene is TRBJ2-3, the V gene TRBV2; D unclear. V dropped 9 bases and J dropped 4 bases, with 8 bases sitting between them. CDR1 is SNHLY and CDR2 is FYNNEI in the germline V gene. This CDR3 spans 11 amino acids. CDR3 bases: TGTGCCAGGCTCGTAGCAGATACGCAGTATTTT. Protein: CARLVADTQYF.

The rearrangement joins TRBV10-3 to TRBJ1-2, with 10 bases identical to TRBD1. The CDR3 runs to 13 residues. Germline CDR1 and CDR2: ENHRY and SYGVKD. J lost 5 bases, V lost 11 bases, and 8 bases had no gene match. The CDR3 DNA reads as TGTGCCTCTCGGGACAGGGGTAATTATGGCTACACCTTC. This encodes CASRDRGNYGYTF.

This clone was seen just once. The CDR3 loop is CASSYLYRAPPERSGNTIYF. The CDR3 coding sequence is TGTGCCAGCAGTTACCTCTACAGGGCCCCCCCCGAACGCTCTGGAAACACCATATATTTT. The chain carries TRBV6-2 or TRBV6-3 and TRBJ1-3; possibly TRBD1 for D (6 bases). The CDR3 length is 20 residues. V lost 2 bases, J lost 0 bases, and 23 bases lay in between. Germline V CDR1 and CDR2: MNHEY, SVGEGT.

This chain joins TRBV5-8 and TRBJ1-1, with D uncertain. Looked up from germline, CDR1 is SGHTS and CDR2 is YDEGEE. The V end was cut by 2 bases, the J end by 7 bases, with 15 bases between. This CDR3 has 14 amino acids. CDR3 nucleotide sequence: TGTGCCAGCAGCTTATCAGACTCTCTCCTTGAAGCTTTCTTT. The encoded protein is CASSLSDSLLEAFF.

The chain has TRBV2 and TRBJ1-5; D remains ambiguous. Trimming shortened V by 3 bases and J by 0 bases, and 6 bases separated the two germline ends. The CDR3 is 14 residues long. CDR1 SNHLY and CDR2 FYNNEI come from the germline V gene. CDR3 bases: TGTGCCAGCAGTGACACCTATAGCAATCAGCCCCAGCATTTT. Its protein is CASSDTYSNQPQHF.

The chain has TRBV6-5 and TRBJ2-3, with a tentative D call TRBD1 (5 bases). CDR3 length equals 13 residues. CDR1 is MNHEY, CDR2 SVGAGI, per germline. V lost 7 bases, J lost 8 bases, and 16 bases lay in between. CDR3 region: CASTEPGIGTQYF. In DNA, the CDR3 is TGTGCCAGCACCGAGCCAGGGATCGGTACGCAGTATTTT.

The chain employs TRBV16 and TRBJ1-4; D is perhaps TRBD1 (5 bases). V was cut by 4 bases and J by 8 bases, with 11 bases left in between. The germline V gene has CDR1 KGHSY and CDR2 FQNENV. The CDR3 has 13 amino acids. This CDR3 is CASSPAGREKLFF. CDR3 coding DNA: TGTGCCAGCAGCCCTGCGGGGCGGGAAAAACTGTTTTTT.

The chain is built from TRBV6-2 or TRBV6-3 and TRBJ1-1; D gene unclear. The V end was cut by 4 bases, the J end by 6 bases, with 12 bases between. The CDR3 is made up of 13 amino acids. Germline lookup yields CDR1 MNHEY and CDR2 SVGEGT. CDR3 amino acids: CASSSLLSPEAFF. The CDR3 DNA follows: TGTGCCAGCAGTTCCTTACTTAGCCCTGAAGCTTTCTTT.

The CDR3: CASSLGVRTNTDTQYF. Here the CDR3 DNA reads TGTGCCAGCAGCTTAGGAGTACGGACAAACACAGATACGCAGTATTTT. The chain carries TRBV11-2 and TRBJ2-3; TRBD1 might be the D (5 bases). This CDR3 is 16 amino acids long. Trimming removed 1 base at V and 2 bases at J, with 13 bases between. CDR1 SGHAT and CDR2 FQNNGV come from the germline V gene. Full variable domain (outside the CDR3, taken from reference TRBV11-2 and TRBJ2-3): EAGVAQSPRYKIIEKRQSVAFWCNPISGHATLYWYQQILGQGPKLLIQFQNNGVVDDSQLPKDRFSAERLKGVDSTLKIQPAKLEDSAVYLCASSLGVRTNTDTQYFGPGTRLTVL.

In its sample, this clone was seen a few times. V gene TRBV27 combines with J gene TRBJ1-1, with unresolved D. V was shortened by 9 bases and J by 0 bases, with 8 bases between the two germline ends. The V gene's germline CDR1 is MNHEY and CDR2 SMNVEV (reference sequence). CDR3 length: 12 amino acids. Written as DNA, the CDR3 is TGTGCCAGTTTCTCTGTGAACACTGAAGCTTTCTTT. It yields the protein CASFSVNTEAFF.

The genes are TRBV5-1 and TRBJ2-1; 8 positions match TRBD1. The junction had 8 bases not matched to a gene; V was cut back by 4 bases and J by 2 bases. The germline gives CDR1 SGHRS, CDR2 YFSETQ. The CDR3 is 16 residues long. CDR3 sequence reads: CASSTPTGAPYNEQFF. DNA for the CDR3: TGCGCCAGCAGCACTCCGACAGGGGCCCCCTACAATGAGCAGTTCTTC.

The CDR3, as DNA: TGTGCCAGCAGCCCAATCACAGGGGTGACCGGAAACACCATATATTTT. Translated, it gives CASSPITGVTGNTIYF. The chain uses TRBV7-8 and TRBJ1-3, with 7 bases identical to TRBD1. Germline lookup yields CDR1 SGHVS and CDR2 FQNEAQ. V gave up 5 bases and J gave up 4 bases; unmatched junction bases: 11. The CDR3 runs 16 residues.

The V and J genes are TRBV11-2 and TRBJ1-6; the D gene is possibly TRBD1 (5 bases). Trimming pared 4 bases from V and 5 bases from J, leaving 12 bases between. The germline CDR1 and CDR2 sequences are SGHAT and FQNNGV. The CDR3 is 15 amino acids. The DNA of the CDR3 is TGTGCCAGCAGCTCCGGCTGGGGGGATAATTCACCCCTCCACTTT. As protein: CASSSGWGDNSPLHF.

This clone was seen only once. The J gene is TRBJ2-3, the V gene TRBV6-2 or TRBV6-3; 9 bases match TRBD1. Germline V gene sequence: CDR1 MNHEY, CDR2 SVGEGT. The CDR3 has 15 amino acids. After removal of 6 bases from V and 2 bases from J, the junction contained 6 bases not matched to a gene. CDR3 nucleotides: TGTGCCAGCAGCCCGGGACAGGGAATCACAGATACGCAGTATTTT. Translated, it gives CASSPGQGITDTQYF.